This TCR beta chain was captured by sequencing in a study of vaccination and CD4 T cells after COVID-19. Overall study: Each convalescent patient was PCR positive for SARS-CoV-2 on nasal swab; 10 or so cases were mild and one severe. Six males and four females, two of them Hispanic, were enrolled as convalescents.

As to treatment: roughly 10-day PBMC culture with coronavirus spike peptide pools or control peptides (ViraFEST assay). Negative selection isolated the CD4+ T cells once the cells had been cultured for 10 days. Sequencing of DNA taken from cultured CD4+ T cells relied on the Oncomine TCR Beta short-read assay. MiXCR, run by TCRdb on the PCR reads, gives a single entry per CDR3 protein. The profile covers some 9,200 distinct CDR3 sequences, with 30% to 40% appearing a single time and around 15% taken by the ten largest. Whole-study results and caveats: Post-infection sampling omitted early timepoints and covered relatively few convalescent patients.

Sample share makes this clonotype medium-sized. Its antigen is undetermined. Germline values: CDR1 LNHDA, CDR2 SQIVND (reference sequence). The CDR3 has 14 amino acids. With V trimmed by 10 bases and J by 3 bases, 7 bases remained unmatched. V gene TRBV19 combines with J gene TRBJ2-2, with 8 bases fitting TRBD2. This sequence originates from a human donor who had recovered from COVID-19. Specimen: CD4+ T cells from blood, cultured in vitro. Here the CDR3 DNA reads TGTGCCACCCGAACTAGCGGCTACACCGGGGAGCTGTTTTTT. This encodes CATRTSGYTGELFF.